This entry describes one T cell receptor beta chain. The germline V gene has CDR1 KGHSH and CDR2 LQKENI. The CDR3 length is 15 residues. V lost 1 base to trimming and J lost 8 bases; unmatched junction nucleotides: 3. Donors consisted of healthy bone marrow donors. Donors showed nominal health when sampled, although they likely had unrecorded immune exposures. These data belong to a study of cytomegalovirus exposure and HLA in healthy donors. Study background: Out of 170 million or so T cells, an earlier analysis found 117 million unique TCR beta sequences in total. Caucasian-associated ancestry cluster membership applied to approximately 84% of several hundred genotyped donors.

This PCR relied on a set of 60 Vbeta primers and 13 Jbeta primers. Repertoires were generated with immunoSEQ multiplex PCR, while TCRdb's copy carries only in-frame clones and drops some. The sample table sets out over 100,000 clones. The clonotype originates from a man aged 18 to 30 in good health and CMV-seronegative. Sequenced material: PBMCs. The genes are TRBV18 and TRBJ1-4; 11 bases are a match to TRBD1. The CDR3 nucleotides are TGTGCCAGCTCACCACAGGGACAGGGGGACGAAAAACTGTTTTTT. Amino acids: CASSPQGQGDEKLFF.